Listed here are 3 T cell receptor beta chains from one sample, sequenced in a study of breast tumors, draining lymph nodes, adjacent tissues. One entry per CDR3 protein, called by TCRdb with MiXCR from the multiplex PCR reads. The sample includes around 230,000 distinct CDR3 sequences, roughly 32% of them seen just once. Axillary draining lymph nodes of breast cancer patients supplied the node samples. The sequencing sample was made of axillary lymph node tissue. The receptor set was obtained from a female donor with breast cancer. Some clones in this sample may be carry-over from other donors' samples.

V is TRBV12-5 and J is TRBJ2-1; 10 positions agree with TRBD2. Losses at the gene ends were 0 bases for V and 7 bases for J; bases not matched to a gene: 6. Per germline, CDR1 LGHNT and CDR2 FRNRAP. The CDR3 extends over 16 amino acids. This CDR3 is CASGLVASGSANEQFF. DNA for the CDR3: TGTGCTAGTGGTTTGGTAGCTAGCGGGAGCGCAAATGAGCAGTTCTTC.

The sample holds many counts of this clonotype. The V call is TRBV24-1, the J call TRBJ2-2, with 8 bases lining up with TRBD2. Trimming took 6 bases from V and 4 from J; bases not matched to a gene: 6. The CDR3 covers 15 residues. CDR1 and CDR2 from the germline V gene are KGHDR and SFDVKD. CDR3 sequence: CATSQAGVITGELFF. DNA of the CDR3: TGTGCCACCAGTCAAGCGGGAGTAATCACCGGGGAGCTGTTTTTT.

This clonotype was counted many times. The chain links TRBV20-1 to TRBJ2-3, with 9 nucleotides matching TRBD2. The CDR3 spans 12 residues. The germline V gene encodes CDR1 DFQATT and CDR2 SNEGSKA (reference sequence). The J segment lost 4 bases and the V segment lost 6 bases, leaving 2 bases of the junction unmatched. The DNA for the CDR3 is TGCAGTGCAGAGCGGGAGGCAGATACGCAGTATTTT. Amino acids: CSAEREADTQYF.